This record concerns one TCR beta chain sequence. The sample is drawn from a study of blood T cell repertoires in COVID-19. Germline assignment: CDR1 SGHDN and CDR2 FVKESK. With 0 bases removed from V and 3 bases from J, the gap between germline ends came to 12 bases. The CDR3 loop spans 15 amino acids. TCRdb's table, derived via immunoSEQ multiplex PCR, lists solely in-frame clones and lacks some. The table shows 130,000 or so clones, with 65% to 85% occurring only once. The genes are TRBV14 and TRBJ2-7; D not resolved. The receptor was isolated from a woman of 80 years or more with acute or convalescent COVID-19. The sample taken for sequencing was peripheral blood. Here the CDR3 reads CASSQDDSIIYEQYF. CDR3 nucleotides: TGTGCCAGCAGCCAAGATGACTCAATCATCTACGAGCAGTACTTC.